This T cell receptor beta chain is from a study of identical twins. TCRdb ran MiXCR on the 5' RACE reads and lists one entry per CDR3 protein. The data contain 450,000 or so distinct CDR3 sequences, approximately 15% of them singletons. Study observations and caveats: Fewer insertions were carried by abundant cord blood beta clonotypes, but none was seen in memory repertoires. Invariant populations such as MAIT and iNKT cells could partly muddle zero-insertion analyses.

The germline V and J ends were trimmed by 0 bases and 5 bases, with 13 bases remaining between them. CDR3 length: 16 residues. Germline loops: CDR1 MGHRA, CDR2 YSYEKL. This clonotype appeared a few times. Its antigen is unidentified. The same data also went into a second study, on yellow fever vaccine responses in identical twins.

The TCR was taken from a young woman in good health. Sequencing was performed on CD4+ T cells sorted from blood. The J gene is TRBJ2-2, the V gene TRBV4-1; D is possibly TRBD2 (5 bases). Here the CDR3 DNA reads TGCGCCAGCAGCCAAGACCCGGGGTGGGCAACCGGGGAGCTGTTTTTT. This codes for CASSQDPGWATGELFF.